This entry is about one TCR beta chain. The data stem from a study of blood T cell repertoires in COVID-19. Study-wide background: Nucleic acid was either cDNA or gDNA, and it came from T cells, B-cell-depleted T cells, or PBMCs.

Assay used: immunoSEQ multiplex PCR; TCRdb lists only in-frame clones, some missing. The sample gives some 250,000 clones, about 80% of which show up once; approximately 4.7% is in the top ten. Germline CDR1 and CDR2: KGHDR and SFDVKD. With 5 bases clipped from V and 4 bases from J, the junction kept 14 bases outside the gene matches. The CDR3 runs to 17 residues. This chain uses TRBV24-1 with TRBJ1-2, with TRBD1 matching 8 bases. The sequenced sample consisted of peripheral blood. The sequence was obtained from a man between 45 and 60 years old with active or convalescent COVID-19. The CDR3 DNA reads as TGTGCCACCAGTGGTTCCAGGACAGGGAGTGGGAGCTATGGCTACACCTTC. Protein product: CATSGSRTGSGSYGYTF.